Shown below are 30 T cell receptor beta chains from a single sample sequenced in a study of metastatic and nonmetastatic thyroid tumors (dated by TCRdb to about 2020). No patient had received any treatment before thyroid surgery. The library was built by means of PCR. The run used an Illumina HiSeq 4000. TCRdb trimmed public reads at Q25 via fastp, called clones via MiXCR and kept in-frame beta chains. This sample lists under 45,000 clones; about 15% were detected once. Roughly 9.6% of the sample rests with the top ten. Source material: tumor tissue. These receptors all come from a female donor with papillary thyroid cancer or a benign thyroid nodule (not recorded which). Some clones in this sample may be carry-over from other donors' samples.

At least ten counts were recorded for this clone. The chain joins TRBV11-2 to TRBJ2-4; D gene ambiguous. This CDR3 has 16 amino acids. Germline lookup yields CDR1 SGHAT and CDR2 FQNNGV. The V and J ends lost 1 base and 0 bases respectively, with 10 bases between them. In DNA form, the CDR3 reads TGTGCCAGCAGCTTAGGTTTTACGCTAGCCAAAAACATTCAGTACTTC. Translated, it gives CASSLGFTLAKNIQYF.

At least ten counts were recorded for this clone. J is TRBJ1-1 and V is TRBV30; a weak D match, TRBD1 (5 bases). This CDR3 has 15 amino acids. CDR1 is GTSNPN, CDR2 SVGIG, per germline (reference sequence). V was cut by 2 bases and J by 1 base, with 14 bases left in between. The CDR3 reads CAWSRPGTGNTEAFF. The DNA of the CDR3 is TGTGCCTGGAGTAGACCCGGGACGGGGAACACTGAAGCTTTCTTT.

This rearrangement joins TRBV5-1 to TRBJ2-5, with D unclear. Germline loops: CDR1 SGHRS, CDR2 YFSETQ. The CDR3 runs 15 residues. Trimming took 1 base from V and 6 from J, leaving 16 bases between them. The CDR3 region has the DNA TGCGCCAGCAGCTTGTCTGTACTACCTCAAAAGACCCAGTACTTC. Its translation is CASSLSVLPQKTQYF.

Comment on this clone: A read error is possible here, since a much larger clone lies one base away. The sample carries other DNA sequences with the same CDR3. The V gene is TRBV20-1, the J gene TRBJ1-5; D call uncertain. Germline V CDR1 and CDR2: DFQATT, SNEGSKA (reference sequence). The CDR3 has 15 residues. The DNA of the CDR3 is TGCGGTGCTCCCGCCGGTGGTGCCGGCAATCAGCCCCAGCATTTT. Translated, it gives CGAPAGGAGNQPQHF.

This clone occurred many times. The V gene is TRBV12-3 or TRBV12-4, the J gene TRBJ1-1, with D possibly matching TRBD1 (6 bases). This CDR3 region has 14 residues. Deletions cut 5 bases from V and 0 bases from J, with 10 bases between. The CDR3: CASSREGVNTEAFF. CDR3 sequence (DNA): TGTGCCAGCAGTCGGGAGGGGGTGAACACTGAAGCTTTCTTT.

There are many counts of this clone. The junction departs from the called germline gene at one end, perhaps through a read error. The chain has TRBV11-1 and TRBJ2-7, with D perhaps matching TRBD1 (5 bases). The CDR3 length is 10 residues. CDR1 and CDR2 (germline): SGHAT, FQDESV (reference sequence). Written as DNA, the CDR3 is TGTGCCAGCAGCGCCAGGGAACCTTTCTTC. Translation gives CASSAREPFF.

This clone was seen at least ten times. The CDR3 DNA reads TGTGCCACCAGTGATGACAGGGGGCAGAACACCGGGGAGCTGTTTTTT. Translation: CATSDDRGQNTGELFF. This chain connects TRBV24-1 to TRBJ2-2; 10 nucleotides align to TRBD1. The length of the CDR3 is 16 residues. The germline gives CDR1 KGHDR, CDR2 SFDVKD. Trimming removed 3 bases from V and 1 base from J; junction bases left unmatched: 1.

This clone came up many times. The genes are TRBV3-1 and TRBJ2-1; 10 nucleotides line up with TRBD2. Germline CDR1 LGHDT, CDR2 YNNKEL (reference sequence). The length of the CDR3 is 18 residues. V lost 0 bases and J lost 4; bases outside the gene matches: 9. CDR3 DNA: TGTGCCAGCAGCCAAGAGGGGACTAGCGCACAGGGATACAATGAGCAGTTCTTC. Protein product: CASSQEGTSAQGYNEQFF.

This clone has at least ten counts. J is TRBJ2-2 and V is TRBV5-1, with 7 bases fitting TRBD2. Trimming cost V 4 bases and J 7 bases; bases outside gene matches: 16. Germline V gene lookup returns CDR1 SGHRS and CDR2 YFSETQ. The CDR3 length is 17 residues. CDR3 residues: CASSMNSGTTLHGELFF. The CDR3, as DNA: TGCGCCAGCAGCATGAACTCCGGGACTACCCTACACGGGGAGCTGTTTTTT.

This clone has at least ten counts. This chain uses TRBV7-9 with TRBJ2-2; no definite D call. V was clipped by 5 bases and J by 1 base, with 20 bases between them. This CDR3 spans 18 amino acids. The germline V gene has CDR1 SEHNR and CDR2 FQNEAQ (reference sequence). The CDR3 nucleotides read TGTGCCAGCAGCATCCGGGCCGGCTGGGGAAAGAACACCGGGGAGCTGTTTTTT. Protein sequence: CASSIRAGWGKNTGELFF.

Worth noting for this clone: A junction end diverges from the germline sequence, so it may reflect a read error. The chain has TRBV4-2 and TRBJ2-2, with D perhaps matching TRBD2 (6 bases). CDR1 is LGHNA, CDR2 YNFKEQ, per germline. The CDR3 has 14 amino acids. This chain's CDR3 is CASSHRENTWELFF. The CDR3, as DNA: TGTGCCAGCAGCCATCGGGAGAACACCTGGGAGCTGTTTTTT.

J is TRBJ2-2 and V is TRBV4-1, with 7 bases matching TRBD2. Looked up from germline, CDR1 is MGHRA and CDR2 is YSYEKL. The CDR3 consists of 17 residues. V shed 0 bases and J 1 base; nucleotides not matched to a gene: 5. This chain's CDR3 is CASSQDRAGKNTGELFF. For the CDR3, the DNA is TGCGCCAGCAGCCAAGATAGAGCGGGAAAGAACACCGGGGAGCTGTTTTTT.

In this sample, this clone turned up many times. This rearrangement joins TRBV6-1 to TRBJ1-5, with D perhaps TRBD1 (5 bases). The germline V gene has CDR1 MNHNS and CDR2 SASEGT. This CDR3 is 14 amino acids long. Trimming pared 2 bases from V and 3 bases from J, leaving 8 bases between. The CDR3 sequence: CASSEQGYNQPQHF. CDR3 DNA: TGTGCCAGCAGTGAACAGGGATACAATCAGCCCCAGCATTTT.

This CDR3 reads CASSETAYFDSPLHF. CDR3 in DNA: TGTGCCAGCAGCGAGACGGCTTATTTTGATTCACCCCTCCACTTT. This chain joins TRBV9 and TRBJ1-6; D remains unclear. The CDR3 loop spans 15 amino acids. V lost 3 bases and J 8 bases, leaving 15 bases between the germline ends. Germline V gives CDR1 SGDLS, CDR2 YYNGEE.

This clone was picked up many times. This sequence joins TRBV29-1 and TRBJ1-1, with D possibly matching TRBD1 (5 bases). Per germline, CDR1 SQVTM and CDR2 ANQGSEA. The CDR3 contains 14 residues. V gave up 3 bases and J gave up 0 bases, with 11 bases separating them. CDR3 loop: CSVDQGIMNTEAFF. Here the CDR3 DNA reads TGCAGCGTTGACCAGGGTATTATGAACACTGAAGCTTTCTTT.

Concerning this clone: One junction end does not reproduce the germline sequence, and a read error may be involved. The rearrangement links TRBV20-1 to TRBJ2-7, with TRBD2 as a possible D gene (5 bases). The germline gives CDR1 DFQATT, CDR2 SNEGSKA (reference sequence). The CDR3 sequence is 12 residues long. CDR3 nucleotides: TGCAGTGCGAGGGCTATGCGGGCCGAGCATTACTTC. This sequence encodes CSARAMRAEHYF.

Ten or more counts support this clone. The genes are TRBV5-4 and TRBJ2-7, with TRBD2 matching 8 bases. In germline, CDR1 is SGHNT, CDR2 YYREEE (reference sequence). J gave up 3 bases and V 4 bases, and 9 bases lay outside the gene matches. CDR3 length: 15 amino acids. The CDR3 DNA follows: TGTGCCAGCAGCCGAGCCCAGGCGGGGGGCTACGAGCAGTACTTC. Protein: CASSRAQAGGYEQYF.

This clone was counted ten times or more. V and J are TRBV24-1 and TRBJ2-2; D might be TRBD1 (6 bases). The V gene's germline CDR1 is KGHDR and CDR2 SFDVKD. The CDR3 loop spans 15 amino acids. Trimming pared 9 bases from V and 0 bases from J, leaving 13 bases between. CDR3 bases: TGTGCCACCGGCAACGACAGGTCGAACACCGGGGAGCTGTTTTTT. It specifies CATGNDRSNTGELFF.

This clone was observed at least ten times. This sequence joins TRBV28 and TRBJ1-6; 9 nucleotides line up with TRBD1. Germline lookup yields CDR1 MDHEN and CDR2 SYDVKM. The CDR3 is 15 residues long. The V segment lost 5 bases and the J segment 9 bases; nucleotides outside the gene matches: 8. The CDR3 loop is CASSPPGTGPSPLHF. CDR3 nucleotides: TGTGCCAGCAGTCCTCCCGGGACAGGGCCTTCACCCCTCCACTTT.

This clone was seen at least ten times. This chain links TRBV2 with TRBJ1-6; D possibly corresponds to TRBD1 (5 bases). Germline CDR1 SNHLY, CDR2 FYNNEI. V lost 8 bases, J lost 10 bases, and 18 bases lay in between. The CDR3 totals 14 residues. CDR3 nucleotides: TGTGCCAGCGCTAGAAGGGGCGCGGAATCACCCCTCCACTTT. This encodes CASARRGAESPLHF.

This clone was seen many times. This chain joins TRBV9 and TRBJ1-1; D ambiguous. The V gene's germline CDR1 is SGDLS and CDR2 YYNGEE. V was cut by 1 base and J by 1 base, with 8 bases left in between. The CDR3 length is 14 residues. CDR3 in amino acids: CASSVSNRNTEAFF. The CDR3 nucleotides are TGTGCCAGCAGCGTATCAAACCGGAACACTGAAGCTTTCTTT. The full variable domain, rest sourced from reference TRBV9 and TRBJ1-1, is DSGVTQTPKHLITATGQRVTLRCSPRSGDLSVYWYQQSLDQGLQFLIQYYNGEERAKGNILERFSAQQFPDLHSELNLSSLELGDSALYFCASSVSNRNTEAFFGQGTRLTVV.

This clone counts as medium-sized. V gene TRBV27 combines with J gene TRBJ2-3; 10 positions match TRBD2. CDR1 is MNHEY, CDR2 SMNVEV, per germline (reference sequence). Germline trimming cut 7 bases from V and 7 bases from J; bases unmatched to any gene: 8. This CDR3 region has 14 residues. CDR3 region: CASTPPAGGNTQYF. CDR3 bases: TGTGCCAGCACCCCCCCAGCGGGGGGGAATACGCAGTATTTT.

This clone was found many times. CDR3 loop: CSVSVTELNTEAFF. The CDR3 nucleotides read TGCAGCGTGTCCGTCACAGAACTGAACACTGAAGCTTTCTTT. The rearrangement joins TRBV29-1 to TRBJ1-1; D remains unclear. V was trimmed by 6 bases and J by 0 bases, leaving 14 bases between them. The CDR3 is 14 residues long. Germline CDR1 and CDR2: SQVTM and ANQGSEA.

This clone appeared many times. This chain connects TRBV5-1 to TRBJ2-7, with D tentatively TRBD1 or TRBD2 (6 bases each). The CDR3 length is 14 residues. The germline V gene encodes CDR1 SGHRS and CDR2 YFSETQ. Trimming left V 4 bases short and J 2 bases short, with 13 bases between. The CDR3 loop reads CASSRGPPTYEQYF. The CDR3 nucleotides read TGCGCCAGCAGCCGGGGGCCGCCGACCTACGAGCAGTACTTC.

This clone has at least ten counts. The rearrangement links TRBV20-1 to TRBJ2-7; 8 nucleotides agree with TRBD1. The CDR3 is 17 amino acids. CDR1 is DFQATT, CDR2 SNEGSKA, per germline (reference sequence). Trimming at V came to 3 bases and at J to 4 bases, leaving 17 bases not matched to a gene. The CDR3 is CSASIWGIKDRVYEQYF. Here the CDR3 DNA reads TGCAGTGCTAGCATCTGGGGTATAAAGGACAGGGTTTACGAGCAGTACTTC.

This clone has a count of ten or more. The rearrangement links TRBV14 to TRBJ1-1; D is ambiguous. The germline V gene has CDR1 SGHDN and CDR2 FVKESK. There are 13 residues in the CDR3. Trimming stripped 1 base from V and 1 base from J, with 4 bases between. The CDR3 DNA follows: TGTGCCAGCAGCCAAGTATGGAACACTGAAGCTTTCTTT. Amino acid sequence: CASSQVWNTEAFF. The full variable domain, rest sourced from reference TRBV14 and TRBJ1-1, is EAGVTQFPSHSVIEKGQTVTLRCDPISGHDNLYWYRRVMGKEIKFLLHFVKESKQDESGMPNNRFLAERTGGTYSTLKVQPAELEDSGVYFCASSQVWNTEAFFGQGTRLTVV.

This clone was observed many times. The chain has TRBV12-3 or TRBV12-4 and TRBJ2-1, with TRBD2 identical over 12 bases. Unmatched junction bases numbered 11, after V lost 8 bases and J lost 6 bases. The CDR3 has 16 residues. CDR3 nucleotide sequence: TGTGCCAGCGGCATTCTGCTAGCGGGAGGGGGCAATGAGCAGTTCTTC. This sequence encodes CASGILLAGGGNEQFF.

The table lists this clone with many counts. The same CDR3 arises from other DNA sequences in this sample as well. This rearrangement joins TRBV9 to TRBJ1-1, with D uncertain. CDR3 length: 13 residues. Germline V gene data show CDR1 as SGDLS and CDR2 as YYNGEE. With 2 bases removed from V and 0 bases from J, the gap between germline ends came to 5 bases. CDR3 amino acids: CASSVALNTEAFF. In DNA form, the CDR3 reads TGTGCCAGCAGCGTCGCTTTGAACACTGAAGCTTTCTTT.

The V and J genes are TRBV7-2 and TRBJ1-2; D not resolved. Germline V lookup: CDR1 SGHTA, CDR2 FQGNSA. With 2 bases removed from V and 6 bases from J, the gap between germline ends came to 13 bases. This CDR3 has 14 residues. The CDR3 loop reads CASSLFGGSHGYTF. In DNA form, the CDR3 reads TGTGCCAGCAGCTTATTTGGAGGTTCGCATGGCTACACCTTC.

This clone was counted between two and nine times. A read error may be the cause here, since a much bigger clone is one base away. The chain recombines TRBV4-3 with TRBJ1-1; D unresolved. The V gene's germline CDR1 is LGHNA and CDR2 YSLEER. The CDR3 contains 12 residues. CDR3 amino acids: CVSSRENTEAFF. As DNA, the CDR3 is TGCGTCAGCAGCCGTGAGAACACTGAAGCTTTCTTT.